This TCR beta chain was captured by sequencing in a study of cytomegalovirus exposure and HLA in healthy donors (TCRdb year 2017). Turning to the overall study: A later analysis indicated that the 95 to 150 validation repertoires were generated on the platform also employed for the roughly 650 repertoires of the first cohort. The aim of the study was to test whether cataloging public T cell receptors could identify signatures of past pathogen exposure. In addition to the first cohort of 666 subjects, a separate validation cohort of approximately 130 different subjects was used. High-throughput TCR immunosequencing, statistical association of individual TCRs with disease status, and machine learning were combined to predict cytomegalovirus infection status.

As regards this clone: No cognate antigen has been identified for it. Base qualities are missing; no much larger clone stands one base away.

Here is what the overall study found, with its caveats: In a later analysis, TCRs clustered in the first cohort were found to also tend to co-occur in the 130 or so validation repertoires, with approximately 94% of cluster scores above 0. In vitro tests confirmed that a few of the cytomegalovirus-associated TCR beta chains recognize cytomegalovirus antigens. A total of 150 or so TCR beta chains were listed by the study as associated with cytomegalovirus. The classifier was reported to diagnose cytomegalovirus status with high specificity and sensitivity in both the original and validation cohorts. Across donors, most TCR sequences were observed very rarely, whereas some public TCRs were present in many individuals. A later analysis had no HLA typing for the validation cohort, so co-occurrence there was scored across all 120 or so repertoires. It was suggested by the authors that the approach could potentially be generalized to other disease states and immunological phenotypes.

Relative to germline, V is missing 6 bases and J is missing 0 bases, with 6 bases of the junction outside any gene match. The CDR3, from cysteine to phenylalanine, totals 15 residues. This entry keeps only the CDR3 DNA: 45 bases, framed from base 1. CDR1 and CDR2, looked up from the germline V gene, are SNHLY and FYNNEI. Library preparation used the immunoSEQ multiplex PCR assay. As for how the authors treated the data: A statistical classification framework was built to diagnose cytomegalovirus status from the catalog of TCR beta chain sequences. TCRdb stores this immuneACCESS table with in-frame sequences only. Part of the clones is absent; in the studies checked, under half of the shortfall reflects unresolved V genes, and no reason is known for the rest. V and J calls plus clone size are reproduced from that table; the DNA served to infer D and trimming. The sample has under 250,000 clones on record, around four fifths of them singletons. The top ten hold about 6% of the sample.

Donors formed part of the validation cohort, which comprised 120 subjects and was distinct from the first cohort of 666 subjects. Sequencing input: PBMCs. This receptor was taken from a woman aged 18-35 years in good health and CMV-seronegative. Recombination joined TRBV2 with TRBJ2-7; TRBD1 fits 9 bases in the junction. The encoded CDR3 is CASRKGQGPSYEQYF. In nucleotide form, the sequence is TGTGCCAGCAGGAAGGGACAGGGACCCTCCTACGAGCAGTACTTC.